The source of this T cell receptor (beta chain) is a study of control samples from healthy donors and cancer patients. The CDR3 spans 14 residues. V gave up 6 bases and J gave up 7 bases; unmatched junction bases: 5. Germline values: CDR1 SNHLY, CDR2 FYNNEI. The data were produced by immunoSEQ multiplex PCR, yet TCRdb's version contains in-frame clones alone and is incomplete. Among tens of thousands of clones listed, under 95% were seen once. This clonotype was obtained from a woman aged 40 to 50 with lung cancer. This rearrangement joins TRBV2 to TRBJ1-6, with 8 bases lining up with TRBD1. Material for sequencing was PBMCs. CDR3 in DNA: TGTGCCAGCAGGGTGACAGGGGCGAATTCACCCCTCCACTTT. This gives the protein CASRVTGANSPLHF.